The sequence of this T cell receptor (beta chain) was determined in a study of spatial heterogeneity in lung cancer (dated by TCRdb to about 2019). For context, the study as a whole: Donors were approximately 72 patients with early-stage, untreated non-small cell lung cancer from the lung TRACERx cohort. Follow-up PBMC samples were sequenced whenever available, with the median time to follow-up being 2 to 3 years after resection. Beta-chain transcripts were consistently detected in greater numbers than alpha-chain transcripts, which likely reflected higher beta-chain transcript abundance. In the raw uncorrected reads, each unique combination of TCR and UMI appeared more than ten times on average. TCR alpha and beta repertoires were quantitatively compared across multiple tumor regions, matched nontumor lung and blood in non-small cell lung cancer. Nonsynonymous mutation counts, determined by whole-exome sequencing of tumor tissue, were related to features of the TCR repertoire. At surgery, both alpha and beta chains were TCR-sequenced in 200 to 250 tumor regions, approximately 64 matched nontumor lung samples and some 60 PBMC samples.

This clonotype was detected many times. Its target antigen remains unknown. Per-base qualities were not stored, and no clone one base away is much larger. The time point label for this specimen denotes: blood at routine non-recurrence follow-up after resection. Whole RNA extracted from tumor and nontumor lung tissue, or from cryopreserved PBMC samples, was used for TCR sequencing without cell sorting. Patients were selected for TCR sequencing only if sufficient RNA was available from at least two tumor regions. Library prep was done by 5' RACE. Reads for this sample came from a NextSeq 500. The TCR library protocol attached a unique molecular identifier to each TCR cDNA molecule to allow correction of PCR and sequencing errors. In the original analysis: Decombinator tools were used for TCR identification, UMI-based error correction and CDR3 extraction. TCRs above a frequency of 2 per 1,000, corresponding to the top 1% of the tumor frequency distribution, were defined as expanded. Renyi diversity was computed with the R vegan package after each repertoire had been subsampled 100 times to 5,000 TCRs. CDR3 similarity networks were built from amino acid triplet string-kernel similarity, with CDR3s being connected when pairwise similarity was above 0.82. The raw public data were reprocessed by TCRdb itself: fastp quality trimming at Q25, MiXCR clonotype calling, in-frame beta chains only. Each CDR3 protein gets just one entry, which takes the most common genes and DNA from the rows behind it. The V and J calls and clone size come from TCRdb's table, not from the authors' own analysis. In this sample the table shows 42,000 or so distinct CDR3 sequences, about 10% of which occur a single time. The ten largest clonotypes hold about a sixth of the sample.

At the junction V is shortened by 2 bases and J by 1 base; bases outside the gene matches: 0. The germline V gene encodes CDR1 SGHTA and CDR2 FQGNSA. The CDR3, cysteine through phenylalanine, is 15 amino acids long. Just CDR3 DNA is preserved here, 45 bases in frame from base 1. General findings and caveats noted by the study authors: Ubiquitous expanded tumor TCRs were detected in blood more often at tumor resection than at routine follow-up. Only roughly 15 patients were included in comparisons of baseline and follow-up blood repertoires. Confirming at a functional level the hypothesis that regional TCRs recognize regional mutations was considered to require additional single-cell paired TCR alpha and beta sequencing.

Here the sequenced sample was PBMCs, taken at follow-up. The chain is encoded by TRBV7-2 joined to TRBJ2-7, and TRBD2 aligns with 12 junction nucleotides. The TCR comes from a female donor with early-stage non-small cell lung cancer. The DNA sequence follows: TGTGCCAGCAGCTTAACTAGCGGGGGGTCCTACGAGCAGTACTTC. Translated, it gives CASSLTSGGSYEQYF. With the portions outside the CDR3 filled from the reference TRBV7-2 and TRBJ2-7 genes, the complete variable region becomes GAGVSQSPSNKVTEKGKDVELRCDPISGHTALYWYRQSLGQGLEFLIYFQGNSAPDKSGLPSDRFSAERTGGSVSTLTIQRTQQEDSAVYLCASSLTSGGSYEQYFGPGTRLTVT.